This T cell receptor beta chain came from a study of blood T cell repertoires in COVID-19. Study-wide context: Sources were T cells, B-cell-depleted T cells, or PBMCs; the material itself was cDNA or gDNA.

Authors' methods: Nucleated cell number was recorded as an estimate derived from reference gene primer amplification. The data were produced by immunoSEQ multiplex PCR, yet TCRdb's version contains in-frame clones alone and is incomplete. The V and J calls and clone size are taken from that table; D and trimming were inferred from the DNA. The table lists more than 350,000 clones, roughly 90% of them singletons, with around 3% in the top ten. Germline V gives CDR1 SQVTM, CDR2 ANQGSEA. CDR3 length: 13 amino acids. With 6 bases clipped from V and 9 bases from J, the junction kept 11 bases outside the gene matches. Patients from Seattle were sampled longitudinally, starting during active infection.

The sequenced material came from peripheral blood. The rearrangement uses TRBV29-1 and TRBJ2-1; TRBD2 matches at 7 bases. This TCR was recovered from a woman aged 25 to 39 with COVID-19, enrolled during active disease. Here the CDR3 DNA reads TGCAGCGTAGAGAGGGGCGGGAGTGGTGAGCAGTTCTTC. This translates into CSVERGGSGEQFF.